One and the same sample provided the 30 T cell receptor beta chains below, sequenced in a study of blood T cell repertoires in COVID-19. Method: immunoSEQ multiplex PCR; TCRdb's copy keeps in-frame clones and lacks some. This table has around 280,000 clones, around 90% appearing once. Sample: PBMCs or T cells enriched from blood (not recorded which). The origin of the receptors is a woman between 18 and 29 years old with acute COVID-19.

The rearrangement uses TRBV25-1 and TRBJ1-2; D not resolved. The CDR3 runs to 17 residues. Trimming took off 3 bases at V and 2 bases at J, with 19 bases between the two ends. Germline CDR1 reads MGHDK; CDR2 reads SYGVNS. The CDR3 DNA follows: TGTGCCAGCAGTGAGATTCTCACCCCGACGGGAAACTATGGCTACACCTTC. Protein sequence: CASSEILTPTGNYGYTF.

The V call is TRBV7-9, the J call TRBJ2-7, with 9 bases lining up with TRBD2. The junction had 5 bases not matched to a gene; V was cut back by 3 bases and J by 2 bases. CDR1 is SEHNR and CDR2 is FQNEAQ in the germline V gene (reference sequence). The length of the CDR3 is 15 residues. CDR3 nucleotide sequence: TGTGCCAGCAGCTTCGCTAGCGGGGATACCTACGAGCAGTACTTC. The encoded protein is CASSFASGDTYEQYF.

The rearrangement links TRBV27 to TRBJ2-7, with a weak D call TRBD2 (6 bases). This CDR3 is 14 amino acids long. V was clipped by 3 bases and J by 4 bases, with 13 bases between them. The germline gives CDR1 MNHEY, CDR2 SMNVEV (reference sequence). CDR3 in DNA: TGTGCCAGCAGTTTGGGACTGCACCGGTACGAGCAGTACTTC. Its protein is CASSLGLHRYEQYF.

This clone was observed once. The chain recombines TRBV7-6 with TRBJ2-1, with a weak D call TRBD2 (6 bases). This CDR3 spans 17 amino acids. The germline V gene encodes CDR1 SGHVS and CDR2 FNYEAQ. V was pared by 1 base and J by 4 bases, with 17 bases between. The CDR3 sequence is CASSLDAASEWYNEQFF. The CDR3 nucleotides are TGTGCCAGCAGCTTAGATGCGGCTAGCGAATGGTACAATGAGCAGTTCTTC.

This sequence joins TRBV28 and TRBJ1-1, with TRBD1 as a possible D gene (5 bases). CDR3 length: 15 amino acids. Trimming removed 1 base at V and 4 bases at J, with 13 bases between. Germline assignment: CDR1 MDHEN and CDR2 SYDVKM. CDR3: CASSLSSGRGTEAFF. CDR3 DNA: TGTGCCAGCAGTTTATCATCCGGGAGGGGCACTGAAGCTTTCTTT.

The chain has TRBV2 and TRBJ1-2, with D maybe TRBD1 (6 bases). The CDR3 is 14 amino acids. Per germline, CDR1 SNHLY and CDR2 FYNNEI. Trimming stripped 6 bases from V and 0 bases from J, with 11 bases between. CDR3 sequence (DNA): TGTGCCAGCAGGGAGACAGGCGCTAACTATGGCTACACCTTC. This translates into CASRETGANYGYTF.

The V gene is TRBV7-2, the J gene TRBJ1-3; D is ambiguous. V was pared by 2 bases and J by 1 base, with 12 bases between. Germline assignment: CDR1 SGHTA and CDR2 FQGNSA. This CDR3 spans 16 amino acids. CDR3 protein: CASSLYLTESGNTIYF. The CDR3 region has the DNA TGTGCCAGCAGCTTATACCTCACAGAGTCTGGAAACACCATATATTTT.

CDR3 in amino acids: CSVEGQRGRTDTQYF. The CDR3 nucleotides are TGCAGCGTTGAGGGCCAGCGGGGGCGCACAGATACGCAGTATTTT. The rearrangement uses TRBV29-1 and TRBJ2-3, with TRBD2 matching over 8 bases. The junction had 6 bases not matched to a gene; V was cut back by 3 bases and J by 1 base. Germline CDR1 SQVTM, CDR2 ANQGSEA. The CDR3 is 15 residues long.

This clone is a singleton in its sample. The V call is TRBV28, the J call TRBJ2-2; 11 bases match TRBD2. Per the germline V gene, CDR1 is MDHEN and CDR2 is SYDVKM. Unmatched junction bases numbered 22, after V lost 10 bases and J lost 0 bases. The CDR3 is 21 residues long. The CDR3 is CAITGTGFISGRAPNTGELFF. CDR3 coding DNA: TGTGCCATTACCGGGACAGGGTTTATTAGCGGGAGGGCCCCGAACACCGGGGAGCTGTTTTTT.

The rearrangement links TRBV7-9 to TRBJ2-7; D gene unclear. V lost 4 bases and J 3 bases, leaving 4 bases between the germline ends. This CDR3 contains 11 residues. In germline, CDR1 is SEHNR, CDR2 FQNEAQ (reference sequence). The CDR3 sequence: CASSSNYEQYF. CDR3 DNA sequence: TGTGCCAGCAGCTCTAACTACGAGCAGTACTTC.

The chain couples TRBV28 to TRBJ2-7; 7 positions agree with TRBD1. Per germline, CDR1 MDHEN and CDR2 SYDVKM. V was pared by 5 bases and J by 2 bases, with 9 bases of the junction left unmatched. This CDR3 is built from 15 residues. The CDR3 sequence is CASSLPGQNTYEQYF. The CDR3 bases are TGTGCCAGCAGTCTTCCGGGACAGAACACCTACGAGCAGTACTTC. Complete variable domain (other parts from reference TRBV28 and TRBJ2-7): DVKVTQSSRYLVKRTGEKVFLECVQDMDHENMFWYRQDPGLGLRLIYFSYDVKMKEKGDIPEGYSVSREKKERFSLILESASTNQTSMYLCASSLPGQNTYEQYFGPGTRLTVT.

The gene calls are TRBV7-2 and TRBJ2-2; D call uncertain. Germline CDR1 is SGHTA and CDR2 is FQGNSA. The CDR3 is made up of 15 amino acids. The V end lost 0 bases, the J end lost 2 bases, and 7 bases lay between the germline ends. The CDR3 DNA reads TGTGCCAGCAGCTTAGCGTTTATTAACACCGGGGAGCTGTTTTTT. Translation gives CASSLAFINTGELFF.

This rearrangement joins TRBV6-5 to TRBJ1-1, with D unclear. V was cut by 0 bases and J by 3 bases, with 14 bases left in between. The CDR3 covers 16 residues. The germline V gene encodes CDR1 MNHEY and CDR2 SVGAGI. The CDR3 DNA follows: TGTGCCAGCAGTTACTCTAGAGTATGGTCCGACACTGAAGCTTTCTTT. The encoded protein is CASSYSRVWSDTEAFF.

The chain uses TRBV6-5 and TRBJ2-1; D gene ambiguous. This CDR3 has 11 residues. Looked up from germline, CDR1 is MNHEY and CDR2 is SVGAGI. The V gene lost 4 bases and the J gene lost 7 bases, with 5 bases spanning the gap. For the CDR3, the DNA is TGTGCCAGCAGTTTACAAAATGAGCAGTTCTTC. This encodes CASSLQNEQFF.

In DNA, the CDR3 is TGTGCCAGCAGCAAGCGCCCAGGGGAAAAACTGTTTTTT. Protein sequence: CASSKRPGEKLFF. This rearrangement joins TRBV21-1 to TRBJ1-4; TRBD1 is taken as the D call from the table, unchecked against the DNA. TRBV21-1 is labeled a pseudogene. The CDR3 has 13 amino acids.

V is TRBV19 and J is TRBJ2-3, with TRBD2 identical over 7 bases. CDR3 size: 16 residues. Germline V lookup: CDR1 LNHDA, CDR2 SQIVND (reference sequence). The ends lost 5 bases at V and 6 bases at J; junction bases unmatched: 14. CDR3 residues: CASSGVAGEGSDTQYF. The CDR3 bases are TGTGCCAGTAGTGGTGTGGCGGGAGAAGGATCGGATACGCAGTATTTT. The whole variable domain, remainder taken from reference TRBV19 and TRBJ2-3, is DGGITQSPKYLFRKEGQNVTLSCEQNLNHDAMYWYRQDPGQGLRLIYYSQIVNDFQKGDIAEGYSVSREKKESFPLTVTSAQKNPTAFYLCASSGVAGEGSDTQYFGPGTRLTVL.

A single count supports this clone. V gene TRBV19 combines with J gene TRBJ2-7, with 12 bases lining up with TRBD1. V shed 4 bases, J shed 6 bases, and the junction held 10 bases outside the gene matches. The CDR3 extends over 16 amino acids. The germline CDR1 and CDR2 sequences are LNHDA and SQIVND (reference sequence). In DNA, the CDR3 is TGTGCCAGTAGTACAATCCCGGGACAGGGGGCATTCGAGCAGTACTTC. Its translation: CASSTIPGQGAFEQYF.

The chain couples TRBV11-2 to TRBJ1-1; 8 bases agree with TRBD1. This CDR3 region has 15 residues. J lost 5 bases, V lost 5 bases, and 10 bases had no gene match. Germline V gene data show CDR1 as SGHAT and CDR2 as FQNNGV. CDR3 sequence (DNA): TGTGCCAGCAGCCCCGACAGACAGGGGTGGACTGAAGCTTTCTTT. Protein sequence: CASSPDRQGWTEAFF.

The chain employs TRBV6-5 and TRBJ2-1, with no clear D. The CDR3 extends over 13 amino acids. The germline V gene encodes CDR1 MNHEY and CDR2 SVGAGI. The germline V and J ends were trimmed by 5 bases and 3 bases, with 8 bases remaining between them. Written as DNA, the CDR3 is TGTGCCAGCAGTATCGGGTTCTACAATGAGCAGTTCTTC. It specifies CASSIGFYNEQFF.

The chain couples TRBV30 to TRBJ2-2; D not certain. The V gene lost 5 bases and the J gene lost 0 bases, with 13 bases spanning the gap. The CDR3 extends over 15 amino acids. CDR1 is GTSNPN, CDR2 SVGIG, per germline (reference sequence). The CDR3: CAWGRGGSNTGELFF. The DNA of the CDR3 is TGTGCCTGGGGGCGCGGTGGGTCGAACACCGGGGAGCTGTTTTTT.

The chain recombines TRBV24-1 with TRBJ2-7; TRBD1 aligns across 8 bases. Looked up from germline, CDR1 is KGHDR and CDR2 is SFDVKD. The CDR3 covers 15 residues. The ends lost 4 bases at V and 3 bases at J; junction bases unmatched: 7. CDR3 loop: CATSESRTGNYEQYF. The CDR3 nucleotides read TGTGCCACCAGTGAATCTCGGACAGGGAACTACGAGCAGTACTTC.

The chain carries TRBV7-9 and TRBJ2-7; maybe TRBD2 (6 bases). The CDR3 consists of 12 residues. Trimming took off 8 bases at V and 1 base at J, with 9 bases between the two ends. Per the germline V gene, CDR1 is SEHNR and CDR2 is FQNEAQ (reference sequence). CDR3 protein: CASQGLSYEQYF. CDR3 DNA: TGTGCCAGCCAGGGACTGTCCTACGAGCAGTACTTC.

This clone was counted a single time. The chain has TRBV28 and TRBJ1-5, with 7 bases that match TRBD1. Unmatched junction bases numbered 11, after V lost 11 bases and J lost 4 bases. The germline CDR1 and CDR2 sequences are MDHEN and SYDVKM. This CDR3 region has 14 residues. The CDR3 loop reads CAVSGQGDNQPQHF. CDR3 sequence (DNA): TGTGCCGTTAGTGGCCAGGGGGATAATCAGCCCCAGCATTTT.

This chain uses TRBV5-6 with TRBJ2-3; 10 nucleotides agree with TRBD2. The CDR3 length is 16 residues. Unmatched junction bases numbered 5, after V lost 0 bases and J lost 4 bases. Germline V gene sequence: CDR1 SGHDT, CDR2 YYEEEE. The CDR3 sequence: CASSLASSGSSDTQYF. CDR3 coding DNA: TGTGCCAGCAGCTTGGCTTCTAGCGGGAGCTCAGATACGCAGTATTTT. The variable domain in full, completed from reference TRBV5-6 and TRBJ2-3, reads DAGVTQSPTHLIKTRGQQVTLRCSPKSGHDTVSWYQQALGQGPQFIFQYYEEEERQRGNFPDRFSGHQFPNYSSELNVNALLLGDSALYLCASSLASSGSSDTQYFGPGTRLTVL.

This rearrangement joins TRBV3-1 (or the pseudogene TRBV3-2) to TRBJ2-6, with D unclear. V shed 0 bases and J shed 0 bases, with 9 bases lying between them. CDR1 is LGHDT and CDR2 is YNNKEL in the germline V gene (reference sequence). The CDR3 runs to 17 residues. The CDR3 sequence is CASSQEGAASGANVLTF. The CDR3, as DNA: TGTGCCAGCAGCCAAGAGGGTGCGGCCTCTGGGGCCAACGTCCTGACTTTC.

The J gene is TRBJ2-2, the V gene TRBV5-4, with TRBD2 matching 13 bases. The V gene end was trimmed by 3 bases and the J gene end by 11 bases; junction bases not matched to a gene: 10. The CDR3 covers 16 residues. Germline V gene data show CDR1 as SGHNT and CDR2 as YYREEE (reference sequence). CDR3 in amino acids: CASSWGLAGRIGELFF. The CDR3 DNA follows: TGTGCCAGCAGCTGGGGACTAGCGGGAAGGATTGGAGAGCTGTTTTTT.

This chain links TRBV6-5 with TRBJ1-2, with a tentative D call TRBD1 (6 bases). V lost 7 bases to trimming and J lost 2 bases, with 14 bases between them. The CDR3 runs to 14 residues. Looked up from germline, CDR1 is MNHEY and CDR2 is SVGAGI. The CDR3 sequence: CASNLGHRNYGYTF. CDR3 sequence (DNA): TGTGCCAGCAACCTGGGACACCGGAACTATGGCTACACCTTC.

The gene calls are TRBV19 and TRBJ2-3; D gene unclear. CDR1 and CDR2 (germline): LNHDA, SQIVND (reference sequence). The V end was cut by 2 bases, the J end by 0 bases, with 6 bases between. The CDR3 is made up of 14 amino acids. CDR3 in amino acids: CASSISQSTDTQYF. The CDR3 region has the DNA TGTGCCAGTAGTATATCCCAGAGCACAGATACGCAGTATTTT.

The CDR3 loop reads CASSGDRGLSTF. The CDR3 nucleotides read TGTGCCAGCAGTGGAGACAGGGGGCTAAGCACCTTC. The chain couples TRBV2 to TRBJ1-2; 10 nucleotides match TRBD1. The V gene's germline CDR1 is SNHLY and CDR2 FYNNEI. The CDR3 covers 12 residues. V was clipped by 4 bases and J by 13 bases; unmatched bases: 6.

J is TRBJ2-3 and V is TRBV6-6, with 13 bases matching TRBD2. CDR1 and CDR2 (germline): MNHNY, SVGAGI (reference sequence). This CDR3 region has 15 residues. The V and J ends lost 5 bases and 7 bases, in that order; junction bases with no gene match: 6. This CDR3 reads CASSPGLAGSNTQYF. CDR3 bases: TGTGCCAGCAGTCCGGGACTAGCGGGATCGAATACGCAGTATTTT.